These 20 T cell receptor beta chains were all obtained from the same sample, sequenced in a study of T cell repertoires in cytomegalovirus infection. TCRdb recomputed calls from the reads with MiXCR, one row per CDR3 protein. The sample contains hundreds of thousands of distinct CDR3 sequences, around 9.1% of which appear only once. The sequenced sample was PBMCs. Receptors were obtained from a human donor in good health (CMV status not recorded). Some clones in this sample may be carry-over from other donors' samples.

This clonotype has just one count. This may stem from a read error, because a much larger clone lies one nucleotide away. The V call is TRBV6-5, the J call TRBJ1-2; unclear D gene. This CDR3 region has 16 residues. V lost 4 bases to trimming and J lost 2 bases, with 17 bases between them. CDR1 MNHEY and CDR2 SVGAGI come from the germline V gene. CDR3 loop: CASSSNAEMMNYGYTF. The CDR3 DNA sequence: TGTGCCAGCAGTTCGAACGCGGAAATGATGAACTATGGCTACACCTTC.

Worth noting for this clonotype: A much more abundant neighbour one base away suggests this may be a read error. This rearrangement joins TRBV19 to TRBJ1-5; D is uncertain. The ends were cut back, 8 bases at V and 1 base at J, with 12 bases in the middle. The germline gives CDR1 LNHDA, CDR2 SQIVND (reference sequence). CDR3 length: 14 residues. The CDR3 sequence: CASAFSGSNQPQHF. CDR3 nucleotide sequence: TGTGCCAGTGCCTTTAGTGGGAGCAATCAGCCCCAGCATTTT. The full variable domain, with the rest looked up from reference TRBV19 and TRBJ1-5, is DGGITQSPKYLFRKEGQNVTLSCEQNLNHDAMYWYRQDPGQGLRLIYYSQIVNDFQKGDIAEGYSVSREKKESFPLTVTSAQKNPTAFYLCASAFSGSNQPQHFGDGTRLSIL.

This chain connects TRBV29-1 to TRBJ2-3; D uncertain. This CDR3 has 14 residues. Germline V gene lookup returns CDR1 SQVTM and CDR2 ANQGSEA. V lost 5 bases, J lost 0 bases, and 12 bases lay in between. DNA for the CDR3: TGCAGCGTTAACGACGGAACTAGCACAGATACGCAGTATTTT. Translation: CSVNDGTSTDTQYF.

This clonotype has at least ten counts. This rearrangement joins TRBV6-6 to TRBJ2-7; 8 bases fit TRBD1. Losses at the gene ends were 10 bases for V and 3 bases for J; bases not matched to a gene: 5. Germline CDR1 and CDR2: MNHNY and SVGAGI (reference sequence). The CDR3 consists of 12 residues. The CDR3 bases are TGTGCCACCAAGACAGGGGACTACGAGCAGTACGTC. Its protein is CATKTGDYEQYV.

This clonotype has more than one count but fewer than ten. The rearrangement joins TRBV20-1 to TRBJ2-1, with 7 bases fitting TRBD1. Per the germline V gene, CDR1 is DFQATT and CDR2 is SNEGSKA (reference sequence). The CDR3 covers 13 residues. The ends lost 3 bases at V and 5 bases at J; junction bases unmatched: 4. The CDR3 here is CSARARGNNEQFF. Written as DNA, the CDR3 is TGCAGTGCTAGGGCCAGGGGGAACAATGAGCAGTTCTTC.

V is TRBV12-3 or TRBV12-4 and J is TRBJ1-2; 7 bases line up with TRBD1. The length of the CDR3 is 14 residues. V lost 0 bases, J lost 8 bases, and 6 bases stayed unmatched. In DNA, the CDR3 is TGTGCCAGCAGTTTAGCGAGACAGGGTGGCGGCTACACCTTC. It encodes CASSLARQGGGYTF.

The chain is built from TRBV20-1 and TRBJ1-5, with D possibly TRBD1 on 5 matching bases. This CDR3 spans 15 amino acids. Germline values: CDR1 DFQATT, CDR2 SNEGSKA (reference sequence). V lost 3 bases and J lost 0, with 12 bases in between. CDR3 protein: CSASIDSNSNQPQHF. The CDR3 DNA reads as TGCAGTGCTAGTATTGACAGCAATAGCAATCAGCCCCAGCATTTT.

This clonotype came up many times. The gene calls are TRBV20-1 and TRBJ2-7, with D unclear. CDR3 length equals 14 residues. CDR1 and CDR2 from the germline V gene are DFQATT and SNEGSKA (reference sequence). V shed 6 bases and J shed 7 bases, with 22 bases lying between them. The CDR3 reads CSAGSAPALWEQYV. In DNA form, the CDR3 reads TGCAGTGCGGGAAGCGCCCCCGCTCTTTGGGAGCAGTACGTC.

Many counts were recorded for this clonotype. The V gene is TRBV7-2, the J gene TRBJ2-3; D tentatively reads TRBD1 or TRBD2 (6 bases each). The CDR3 extends over 15 amino acids. Deletions cut 4 bases from V and 5 bases from J, with 16 bases between. CDR1 and CDR2 (germline): SGHTA, FQGNSA. CDR3 nucleotide sequence: TGTGCCAGCAGCTACAGGGCGCGGGGACAAGATACGCAGTATTTT. This gives the protein CASSYRARGQDTQYF. Full variable domain (remainder filled in from reference TRBV7-2 and TRBJ2-3): GAGVSQSPSNKVTEKGKDVELRCDPISGHTALYWYRQSLGQGLEFLIYFQGNSAPDKSGLPSDRFSAERTGGSVSTLTIQRTQQEDSAVYLCASSYRARGQDTQYFGPGTRLTVL.

V is TRBV20-1 and J is TRBJ1-2, with D perhaps TRBD1 (5 bases). Germline V gene data show CDR1 as DFQATT and CDR2 as SNEGSKA (reference sequence). This CDR3 has 11 residues. The V end was cut by 5 bases, the J end by 5 bases, with 9 bases between. CDR3 protein: CSADSLYGYTF. In DNA form, the CDR3 reads TGCAGTGCTGACAGTCTGTATGGCTACACCTTC.

This chain connects TRBV20-1 to TRBJ1-1, with D hard to call. The germline V gene encodes CDR1 DFQATT and CDR2 SNEGSKA (reference sequence). The CDR3 loop spans 12 amino acids. V lost 6 bases and J 2 bases, leaving 10 bases between the germline ends. The CDR3 coding sequence is TGCAGTGCCCATGCGTCTAACACTGAAGCTTTCTTT. Translating gives CSAHASNTEAFF.

This clonotype was picked up many times. The rearrangement links TRBV7-2 to TRBJ2-3; TRBD2 agrees at 8 bases. The CDR3 contains 15 residues. The V gene end was trimmed by 5 bases and the J gene end by 3 bases; junction bases not matched to a gene: 7. Germline V gene lookup returns CDR1 SGHTA and CDR2 FQGNSA. The CDR3 DNA is TGTGCCAGCAGCCCCCAGCGGGGGCCTACAGATACGCAGTATTTT. This gives the protein CASSPQRGPTDTQYF.

This clonotype has at least ten counts. In DNA form, the CDR3 reads TGTGCCACCCAGACAGGGGTTCACACTGAAGCTTTCTTT. This translates into CATQTGVHTEAFF. The J gene is TRBJ1-1, the V gene TRBV28; 8 bases are a match to TRBD1. J lost 3 bases, V lost 10 bases, and 7 bases had no gene match. Germline assignment: CDR1 MDHEN and CDR2 SYDVKM. This CDR3 spans 13 amino acids.

This clonotype was seen at least ten times. V is TRBV28 and J is TRBJ2-1; the D gene could be TRBD1 or TRBD2 (6 bases each). CDR1 is MDHEN and CDR2 is SYDVKM in the germline V gene. This CDR3 spans 14 amino acids. The V end was cut by 7 bases, the J end by 6 bases, with 16 bases between. CDR3 protein: CASNQGGLLNEQFF. The DNA of the CDR3 is TGTGCCAGCAACCAAGGGGGACTCCTCAATGAGCAGTTCTTC.

The rearrangement joins TRBV6-5 to TRBJ2-3; TRBD2 matches at 8 bases. The CDR3 sequence is 17 residues long. V lost 5 bases to trimming and J lost 0 bases; unmatched junction nucleotides: 10. Germline V gene data show CDR1 as MNHEY and CDR2 as SVGAGI. The CDR3 DNA follows: TGTGCCAGCAGTAGGCGTTTGCGGGGGGTCAGCACAGATACGCAGTATTTT. Its protein is CASSRRLRGVSTDTQYF.

This clonotype has more than one count but fewer than ten. The chain joins TRBV20-1 to TRBJ2-1; D possibly corresponds to TRBD1 (5 bases). The germline V gene has CDR1 DFQATT and CDR2 SNEGSKA (reference sequence). The CDR3 consists of 15 residues. V dropped 7 bases and J dropped 1 base, with 17 bases sitting between them. CDR3 coding DNA: TGCAGTGGAATGACAGATTACTTTTCCTACAATGAGCAGTTCTTC. This codes for CSGMTDYFSYNEQFF.

This clonotype was found many times. V and J are TRBV5-1 and TRBJ2-2, with D perhaps matching TRBD2 (5 bases). Looked up from germline, CDR1 is SGHRS and CDR2 is YFSETQ. The V end was cut by 4 bases, the J end by 1 base, with 11 bases between. There are 15 residues in the CDR3. The CDR3: CASSAAGENTGELFF. The CDR3 coding sequence is TGCGCCAGCAGCGCCGCCGGGGAGAACACCGGGGAGCTGTTTTTT.

The table lists this clonotype with many counts. The chain recombines TRBV7-2 with TRBJ2-1, with 7 nucleotides matching TRBD2. The CDR3 covers 15 residues. Germline V CDR1 and CDR2: SGHTA, FQGNSA. V dropped 1 base and J dropped 4; count of bases not matched to a gene: 4. The DNA for the CDR3 is TGTGCCAGCAGCTTAGATTGGGGAGGGTACAATGAGCAGTTCTTC. It translates to CASSLDWGGYNEQFF.

The chain is built from TRBV6-2 or TRBV6-3 and TRBJ2-7; 7 positions agree with TRBD1. Trimming at V came to 4 bases and at J to 6 bases, leaving 6 bases not matched to a gene. This CDR3 contains 13 residues. Germline assignment: CDR1 MNHEY and CDR2 SVGEGT. Here the CDR3 DNA reads TGTGCCAGCAGTTCGACAGGGCTCGGCGAGCAGTACGTC. Residues: CASSSTGLGEQYV.

This clonotype was observed at least ten times. The rearrangement links TRBV28 to TRBJ2-1, with 7 nucleotides matching TRBD1. Germline loops: CDR1 MDHEN, CDR2 SYDVKM. The CDR3 consists of 11 residues. The ends lost 5 bases at V and 15 bases at J; junction bases unmatched: 7. This CDR3 reads CASSTTGLWFF. The CDR3 region has the DNA TGTGCCAGCAGTACGACAGGGTTGTGGTTCTTC.